What follows describes a single TCR beta chain. The antigen is not known. Vbeta (60) and Jbeta (13) primers were used in the PCR. The repertoire was sequenced with immunoSEQ multiplex PCR; TCRdb's copy has only in-frame clones and lacks some. The specimen's table records about 72,000 clones. Germline lookup yields CDR1 SNHLY and CDR2 FYNNEI. This CDR3 has 14 residues. V lost 8 bases, J lost 0 bases, and 11 bases lay in between. Samples came from healthy bone marrow donors. This record belongs to a study of cytomegalovirus exposure and HLA in healthy donors. Points from the study as a whole: Among the sequence variants, a highly shared cluster was likely an artifact of sequencing. Evidence from a later analysis indicated that most CMV-associated TCR beta chains looked HLA-restricted. Earlier findings revealed that most TCR beta V segments proved productive either about 90% or about 30% of the time.

Source material: PBMCs. This clonotype originated in a woman aged 40 to 50 in good health and CMV-seropositive. The chain recombines TRBV2 with TRBJ1-3; tentative D call: TRBD1 (6 bases). The CDR3 reads CASGRDTSGNTIYF. The CDR3 DNA reads TGTGCCAGCGGTCGGGACACCTCTGGAAACACCATATATTTT.